The entry below describes one TCR beta chain. This record belongs to a study of blood T cell repertoires in COVID-19. Study details: Sources were T cells, B-cell-depleted T cells, or PBMCs; the material itself was cDNA or gDNA.

The method was immunoSEQ multiplex PCR; TCRdb's version includes in-frame clones alone and lacks a portion of them. The sample consists of tens of thousands of clones, over 80% of them appearing once. This TCR was recovered from a woman older than 75 with active or convalescent COVID-19. The sequencing sample was made of peripheral blood.

CDR3 amino acids: CASSRGVGGTGQPQHF. The CDR3, as DNA: TGTGCCAGCAGCCGGGGAGTGGGGGGGACTGGTCAGCCCCAGCATTTT. J is TRBJ1-5 and V is TRBV5-8; D might be TRBD1 (5 bases). CDR3 size: 16 residues. V was cut by 4 bases and J by 6 bases, with 20 bases left in between. Per germline, CDR1 SGHTS and CDR2 YDEGEE.